The entry below gives a single TCR beta chain sequence along with its context. The antigen is unknown. This CDR3 comprises 12 residues. Germline V gives CDR1 KGHSH, CDR2 LQKENI. Trimming left V 2 bases short and J 8 bases short, with 9 bases between. Profiling relied on immunoSEQ multiplex PCR, and the TCRdb table lists in-frame clones only, not all of them. The sample consists of 150,000 or so clones, about 85% of them appearing once. This sample is part of a study of lymphopenia after photon versus proton radiotherapy. Study-level findings and limits: A bigger post-nadir fall in TCR diversity correlated inversely with survival time in deceased patients. Survival link was tested only in deceased patients; proton benefit remains a possibility.

The J gene is TRBJ1-2, the V gene TRBV18; D gene ambiguous. This TCR derives from a man aged 45-65 years with gastric cancer. The specimen was peripheral blood, collected from a patient treated with photon-based radiotherapy. This CDR3 reads CASSPSDGGYTF. The CDR3 nucleotides read TGTGCCAGCTCACCATCAGATGGGGGCTACACCTTC.